This T cell receptor beta chain stems from a study of blood T cell repertoires in COVID-19. For the study at large: Donors in the United States, Italy and Spain gave samples during acute or convalescent COVID-19.

Original processing methods: Cell counts per sample came from amplifying reference gene primers. The table came from immunoSEQ multiplex PCR; TCRdb's copy has only in-frame clones and leaves some out. That table furnishes V, J and clone size, whereas the DNA furnished D and trimming. The data show 220,000 or so clones, just under 85% seen once. Between the trimmed V and J ends, which lost 6 bases and 10 bases, there was a span of 21 bases. From germline, CDR1 is MNHNY and CDR2 SVGAGI (reference sequence). The CDR3 runs to 14 residues. The clonotype was recovered from a woman older than 75 with acute or convalescent COVID-19. J is TRBJ1-1 and V is TRBV6-6; D gene uncertain. Sequencing input: peripheral blood. CDR3 loop: CASRPGGEQSRAFF. The DNA for the CDR3 is TGTGCCAGCAGGCCGGGAGGAGAACAATCGAGAGCTTTCTTT.